Listed here are 16 T cell receptor beta chains from one sample, sequenced in a study of blood T cell repertoires in COVID-19. TCRdb keeps only in-frame clones here, not all; method: immunoSEQ multiplex PCR. The sample yields roughly 500,000 clones, approximately 83% seen once. The sequencing sample was made of peripheral blood. The receptor source for this set is a human donor in a cohort sampled during active COVID-19.

This rearrangement joins TRBV4-3 to TRBJ1-2; 10 bases line up with TRBD1. The CDR3 runs 14 residues. The trim removed 4 bases at V and 5 bases at J, leaving 4 bases unmatched. In germline, CDR1 is LGHNA, CDR2 YSLEER. As DNA, the CDR3 is TGCGCCAGCAGCCGGGACAGGGGTACTTATGGCTACACCTTC. Translated: CASSRDRGTYGYTF.

In this sample, this clone turned up once. V and J are TRBV7-9 and TRBJ2-2, with TRBD2 identical over 9 bases. The CDR3 extends over 15 amino acids. The V gene's germline CDR1 is SEHNR and CDR2 FQNEAQ (reference sequence). J gave up 3 bases and V 5 bases, and 4 bases lay outside the gene matches. In DNA, the CDR3 is TGTGCCAGCAGCGAGCGGGAGGTAGACACCGGGGAGCTGTTTTTT. Amino acids: CASSEREVDTGELFF.

This chain uses TRBV18 with TRBJ1-2; D perhaps matches TRBD1 (5 bases). CDR1 is KGHSH and CDR2 is LQKENI in the germline V gene. The CDR3 totals 13 residues. V gave up 2 bases and J gave up 6 bases, with 10 bases separating them. CDR3 nucleotides: TGTGCCAGCTCACCAGTCCAGGGTGATGGCTACACCTTC. Its protein is CASSPVQGDGYTF.

This sequence joins TRBV5-4 and TRBJ2-7; D may be TRBD1 (6 bases). V shed 1 base and J shed 0 bases, with 11 bases lying between them. CDR1 and CDR2 from the germline V gene are SGHNT and YYREEE (reference sequence). The CDR3 loop spans 15 amino acids. CDR3 residues: CASSLRDTSSYEQYF. The DNA of the CDR3 is TGTGCCAGCAGCTTGCGGGACACTAGCTCCTACGAGCAGTACTTC.

The chain has TRBV5-1 and TRBJ2-7; D possibly corresponds to TRBD1 (6 bases). Trimming took off 2 bases at V and 2 bases at J, with 11 bases between the two ends. CDR3 length: 14 amino acids. Germline values: CDR1 SGHRS, CDR2 YFSETQ. CDR3 DNA: TGCGCCAGCAGCTTCCAGGGGTACCCCTACGAGCAGTACTTC. The encoded protein is CASSFQGYPYEQYF.

The CDR3 nucleotides read TGTGCCAGCAGCCAGCGTAGCGGGAGCCCAAATTACAATGAGCAGTTCTTC. Its translation: CASSQRSGSPNYNEQFF. This rearrangement joins TRBV3-1 (or the pseudogene TRBV3-2) to TRBJ2-1, with 9 bases lining up with TRBD2. The CDR3 contains 17 residues. Germline CDR1 and CDR2: LGHDT and YNNKEL (reference sequence). V trimming: 3 bases; J trimming: 4 bases; junction bases outside the gene matches: 10.

The chain links TRBV7-8 to TRBJ2-2, with D unclear. Germline CDR1 and CDR2: SGHVS and FQNEAQ. This CDR3 spans 14 amino acids. Trimming left V 8 bases short and J 1 base short, with 11 bases between. CDR3 nucleotide sequence: TGTGCCAGCGCCCTGGGCAGGAACACCGGGGAGCTGTTTTTT. Residues: CASALGRNTGELFF.

The chain employs TRBV7-3 and TRBJ2-5; 8 bases are a match to TRBD2. From germline, CDR1 is SGHTA and CDR2 FQGTGA. This CDR3 comprises 15 residues. The ends lost 2 bases at V and 7 bases at J; junction bases unmatched: 9. This chain's CDR3 is CASSLQAGDRGTQYF. CDR3 coding DNA: TGTGCCAGCAGCTTACAAGCGGGAGATAGGGGGACCCAGTACTTC. The whole variable domain, filled in from reference TRBV7-3 and TRBJ2-5, reads GAGVSQTPSNKVTEKGKYVELRCDPISGHTALYWYRQSLGQGPEFLIYFQGTGAADDSGLPNDRFFAVRPEGSVSTLKIQRTERGDSAVYLCASSLQAGDRGTQYFGPGTRLLVL.

V gene TRBV19 combines with J gene TRBJ2-7, with D maybe TRBD2 (6 bases). This CDR3 region has 14 residues. Germline V CDR1 and CDR2: LNHDA, SQIVND (reference sequence). Deletions cut 5 bases from V and 0 bases from J, with 11 bases between. The CDR3 loop is CASSPQTSSYEQYF. CDR3 in DNA: TGTGCCAGTAGTCCGCAGACTAGCTCCTACGAGCAGTACTTC.

This chain connects TRBV7-8 to TRBJ1-3, with 8 bases identical to TRBD1. There are 16 residues in the CDR3. The V gene's germline CDR1 is SGHVS and CDR2 FQNEAQ. The J segment lost 4 bases and the V segment lost 5 bases, leaving 10 bases of the junction unmatched. The CDR3 DNA is TGTGCCAGCAGCCTTCGACAGGGGTCGTCAGGAAACACCATATATTTT. This translates into CASSLRQGSSGNTIYF.

CDR3 sequence: CASSWDRVGTEAFF. DNA for the CDR3: TGTGCCAGCAGTTGGGACAGGGTAGGGACTGAAGCTTTCTTT. The chain links TRBV6-5 to TRBJ1-1; 9 bases align to TRBD1. V trimming: 4 bases; J trimming: 5 bases; junction bases outside the gene matches: 5. Looked up from germline, CDR1 is MNHEY and CDR2 is SVGAGI. This CDR3 comprises 14 residues.

This clone turned up a few times. This rearrangement joins TRBV6-2 or TRBV6-3 to TRBJ2-2; 9 nucleotides align to TRBD1. The germline CDR1 and CDR2 sequences are MNHEY and SVGEGT. This CDR3 has 14 amino acids. The V segment lost 2 bases and the J segment 6 bases; nucleotides outside the gene matches: 1. The CDR3 reads CASSYTGGSGELFF. The DNA for the CDR3 is TGTGCCAGCAGTTACACAGGGGGCTCCGGGGAGCTGTTTTTT.

The chain has TRBV19 and TRBJ2-1; 12 bases align to TRBD2. V was clipped by 5 bases and J by 5 bases; unmatched bases: 7. The CDR3 covers 16 residues. Germline loops: CDR1 LNHDA, CDR2 SQIVND (reference sequence). The CDR3 nucleotides are TGTGCCAGTAGTCCCCGGACTAGCGGGAAAGACAATGAGCAGTTCTTC. This sequence encodes CASSPRTSGKDNEQFF.

V gene TRBV12-3 or TRBV12-4 combines with J gene TRBJ1-2, with D perhaps matching TRBD1 (5 bases). Trimming pared 4 bases from V and 5 bases from J, leaving 11 bases between. The CDR3 is made up of 13 amino acids. The CDR3 DNA reads as TGTGCCAGCAGTTGGGGCGACCCGTATGGCTACACCTTC. Its protein is CASSWGDPYGYTF.

The chain employs TRBV19 and TRBJ1-2; tentative D call: TRBD1 (6 bases). The CDR3 runs 13 residues. CDR1 and CDR2 from the germline V gene are LNHDA and SQIVND (reference sequence). Trimming removed 6 bases from V and 5 bases from J, with 13 bases in between. The DNA of the CDR3 is TGTGCCAGTAGCACGACAGGTGGATATGGCTACACCTTC. Protein sequence: CASSTTGGYGYTF.

The gene calls are TRBV7-3 and TRBJ2-3; D remains unclear. The germline V gene has CDR1 SGHTA and CDR2 FQGTGA. V gave up 3 bases and J gave up 0 bases, with 10 bases separating them. CDR3 length: 15 residues. As DNA, the CDR3 is TGTGCCAGCAGCTTCGGCGGTCAAAGCACAGATACGCAGTATTTT. Its translation: CASSFGGQSTDTQYF. Complete variable domain (other parts from reference TRBV7-3 and TRBJ2-3): GAGVSQTPSNKVTEKGKYVELRCDPISGHTALYWYRQSLGQGPEFLIYFQGTGAADDSGLPNDRFFAVRPEGSVSTLKIQRTERGDSAVYLCASSFGGQSTDTQYFGPGTRLTVL.